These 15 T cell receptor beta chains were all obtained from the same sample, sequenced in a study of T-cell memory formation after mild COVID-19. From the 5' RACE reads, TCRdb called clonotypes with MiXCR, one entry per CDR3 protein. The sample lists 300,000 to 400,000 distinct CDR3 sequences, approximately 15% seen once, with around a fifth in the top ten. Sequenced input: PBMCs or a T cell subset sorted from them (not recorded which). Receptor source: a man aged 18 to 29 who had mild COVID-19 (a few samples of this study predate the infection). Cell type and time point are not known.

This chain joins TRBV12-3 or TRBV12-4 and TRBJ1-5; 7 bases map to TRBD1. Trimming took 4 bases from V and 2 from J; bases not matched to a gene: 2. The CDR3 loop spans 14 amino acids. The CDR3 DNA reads TGTGCCAGCAGTTCCGACAGGGGCAATCAGCCCCAGCATTTT. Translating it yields CASSSDRGNQPQHF.

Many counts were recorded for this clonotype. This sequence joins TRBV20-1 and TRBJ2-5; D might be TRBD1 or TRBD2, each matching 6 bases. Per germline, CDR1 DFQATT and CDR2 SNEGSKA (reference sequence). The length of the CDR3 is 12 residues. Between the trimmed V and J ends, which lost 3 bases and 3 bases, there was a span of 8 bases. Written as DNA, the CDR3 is TGCAGTGCTAGGGGGGGCGAAGAGACCCAGTACTTC. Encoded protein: CSARGGEETQYF.

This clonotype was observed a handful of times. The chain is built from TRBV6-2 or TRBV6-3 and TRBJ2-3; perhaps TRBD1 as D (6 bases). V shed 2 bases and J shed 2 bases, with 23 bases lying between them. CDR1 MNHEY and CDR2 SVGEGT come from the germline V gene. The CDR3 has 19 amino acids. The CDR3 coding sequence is TGTGCCAGCAGTTACGTAGGATACGGGGTGCAGGGGAACACAGATACGCAGTATTTT. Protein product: CASSYVGYGVQGNTDTQYF.

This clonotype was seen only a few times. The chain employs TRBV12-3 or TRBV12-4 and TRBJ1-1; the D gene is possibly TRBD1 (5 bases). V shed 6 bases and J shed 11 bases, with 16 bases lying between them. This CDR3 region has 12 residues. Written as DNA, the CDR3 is TGTGCCAGCAGCCCCCCGGGGGGGAGGGCTTTCTTT. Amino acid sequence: CASSPPGGRAFF.

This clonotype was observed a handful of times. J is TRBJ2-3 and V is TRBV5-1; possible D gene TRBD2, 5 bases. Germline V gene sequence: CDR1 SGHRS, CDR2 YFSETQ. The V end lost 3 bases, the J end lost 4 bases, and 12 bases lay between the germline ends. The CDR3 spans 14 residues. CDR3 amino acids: CASSSNYGADTQYF. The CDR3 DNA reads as TGCGCCAGCAGCTCAAACTACGGGGCAGATACGCAGTATTTT. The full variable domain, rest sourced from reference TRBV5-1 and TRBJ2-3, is KAGVTQTPRYLIKTRGQQVTLSCSPISGHRSVSWYQQTPGQGLQFLFEYFSETQRNKGNFPGRFSGRQFSNSRSEMNVSTLELGDSALYLCASSSNYGADTQYFGPGTRLTVL.

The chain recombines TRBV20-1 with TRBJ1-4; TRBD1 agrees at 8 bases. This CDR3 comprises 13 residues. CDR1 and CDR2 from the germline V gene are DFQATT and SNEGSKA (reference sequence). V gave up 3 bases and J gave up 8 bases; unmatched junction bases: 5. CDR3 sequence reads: CSASLRGLEKLFF. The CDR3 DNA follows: TGCAGTGCTAGTCTCAGGGGGCTCGAAAAACTGTTTTTT.

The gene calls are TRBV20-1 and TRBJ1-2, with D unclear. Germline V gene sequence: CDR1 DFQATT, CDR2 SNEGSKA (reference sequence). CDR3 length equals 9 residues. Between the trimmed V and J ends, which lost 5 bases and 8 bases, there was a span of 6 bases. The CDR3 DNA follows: TGCAGTGCTCTCTCCGGCTACACCTTC. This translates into CSALSGYTF.

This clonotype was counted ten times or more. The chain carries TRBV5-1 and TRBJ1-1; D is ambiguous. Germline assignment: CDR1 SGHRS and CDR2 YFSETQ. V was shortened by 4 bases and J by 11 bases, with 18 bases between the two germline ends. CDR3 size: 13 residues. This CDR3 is CASSPRPGDRAFF. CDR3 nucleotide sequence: TGCGCCAGCAGCCCCCGTCCCGGGGATCGGGCTTTCTTT.

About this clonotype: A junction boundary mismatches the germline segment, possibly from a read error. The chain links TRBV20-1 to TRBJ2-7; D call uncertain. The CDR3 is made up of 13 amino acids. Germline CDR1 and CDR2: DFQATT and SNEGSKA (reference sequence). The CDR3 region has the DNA TGCAGTGCAAGAGGCCAGACGGTTTACGAGCAGTACTTC. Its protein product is CSARGQTVYEQYF.

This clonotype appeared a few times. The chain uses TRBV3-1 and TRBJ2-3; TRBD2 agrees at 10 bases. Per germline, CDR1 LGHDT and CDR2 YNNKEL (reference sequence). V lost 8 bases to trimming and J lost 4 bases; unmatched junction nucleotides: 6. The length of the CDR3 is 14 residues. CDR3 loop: CASSTLAGADTQYF. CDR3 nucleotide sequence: TGTGCCAGCTCGACCCTAGCGGGGGCAGATACGCAGTATTTT.

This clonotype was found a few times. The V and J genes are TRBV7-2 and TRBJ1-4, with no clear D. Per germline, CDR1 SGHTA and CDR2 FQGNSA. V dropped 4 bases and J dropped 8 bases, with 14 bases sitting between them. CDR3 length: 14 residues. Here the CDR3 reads CASSSGGQTEKLFF. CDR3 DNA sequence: TGTGCCAGCAGCTCCGGAGGGCAAACGGAAAAACTGTTTTTT.

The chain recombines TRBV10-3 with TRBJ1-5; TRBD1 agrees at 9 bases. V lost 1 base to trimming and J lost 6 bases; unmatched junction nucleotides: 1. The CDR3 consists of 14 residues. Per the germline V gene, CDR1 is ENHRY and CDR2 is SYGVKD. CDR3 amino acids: CAISEWGQGQPQHF. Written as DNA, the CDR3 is TGTGCCATCAGTGAGTGGGGACAGGGTCAGCCCCAGCATTTT.

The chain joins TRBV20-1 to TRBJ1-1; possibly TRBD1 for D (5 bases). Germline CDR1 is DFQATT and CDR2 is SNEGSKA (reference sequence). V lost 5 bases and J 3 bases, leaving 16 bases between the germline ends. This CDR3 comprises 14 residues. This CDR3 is CSARPPGSYTEAFF. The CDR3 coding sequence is TGCAGTGCTCGACCGCCAGGGTCATACACTGAAGCTTTCTTT.

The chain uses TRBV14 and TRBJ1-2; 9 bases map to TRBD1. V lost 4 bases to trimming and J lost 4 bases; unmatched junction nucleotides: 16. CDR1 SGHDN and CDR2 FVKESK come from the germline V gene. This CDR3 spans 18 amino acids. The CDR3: CASSPTRGDREYSYGYTF. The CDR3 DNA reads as TGTGCCAGCAGCCCCACAAGGGGGGACAGGGAGTATAGCTATGGCTACACCTTC.

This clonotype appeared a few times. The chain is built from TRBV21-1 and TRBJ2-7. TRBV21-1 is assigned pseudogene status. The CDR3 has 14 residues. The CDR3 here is CASSKEPSVDEQYV. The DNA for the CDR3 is TGTGCCAGCAGCAAAGAGCCCTCGGTGGACGAGCAGTACGTC.